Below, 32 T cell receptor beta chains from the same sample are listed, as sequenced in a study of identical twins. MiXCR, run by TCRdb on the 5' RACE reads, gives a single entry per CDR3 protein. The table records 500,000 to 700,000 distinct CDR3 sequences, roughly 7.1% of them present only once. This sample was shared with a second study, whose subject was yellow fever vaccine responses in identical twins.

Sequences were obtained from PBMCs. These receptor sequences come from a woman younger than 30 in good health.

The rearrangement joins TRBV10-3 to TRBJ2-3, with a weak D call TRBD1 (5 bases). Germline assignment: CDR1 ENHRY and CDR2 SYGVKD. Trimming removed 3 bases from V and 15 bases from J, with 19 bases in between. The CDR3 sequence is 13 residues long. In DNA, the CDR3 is TGTGCCATCAGTGATCATCAGGGAAACGCACGATATTTT. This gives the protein CAISDHQGNARYF.

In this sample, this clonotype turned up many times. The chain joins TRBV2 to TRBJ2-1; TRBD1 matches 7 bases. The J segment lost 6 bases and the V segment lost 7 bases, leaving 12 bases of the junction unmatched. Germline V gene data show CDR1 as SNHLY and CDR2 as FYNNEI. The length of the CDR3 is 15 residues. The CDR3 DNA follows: TGTGCCAGCATACGATCCCGGGACAGAATCAATGAGCAGTTCTTC. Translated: CASIRSRDRINEQFF.

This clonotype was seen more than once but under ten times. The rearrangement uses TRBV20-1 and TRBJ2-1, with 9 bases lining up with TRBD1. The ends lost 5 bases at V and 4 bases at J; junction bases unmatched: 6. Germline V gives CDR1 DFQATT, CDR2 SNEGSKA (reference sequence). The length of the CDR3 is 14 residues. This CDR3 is CSAPPTGGYNEQFF. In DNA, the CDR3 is TGCAGTGCTCCCCCGACAGGGGGGTACAATGAGCAGTTCTTC.

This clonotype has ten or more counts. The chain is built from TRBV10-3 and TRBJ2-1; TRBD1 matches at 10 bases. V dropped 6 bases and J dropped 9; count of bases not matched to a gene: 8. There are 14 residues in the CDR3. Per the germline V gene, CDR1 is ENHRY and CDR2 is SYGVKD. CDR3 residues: CAIRTGTGVLEQFF. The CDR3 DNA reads TGTGCCATCAGAACCGGGACAGGGGTTCTTGAGCAGTTCTTC.

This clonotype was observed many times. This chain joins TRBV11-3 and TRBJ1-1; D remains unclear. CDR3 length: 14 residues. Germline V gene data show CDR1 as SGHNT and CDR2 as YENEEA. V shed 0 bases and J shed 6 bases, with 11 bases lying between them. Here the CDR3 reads CASSLDLVGAEAFF. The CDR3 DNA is TGTGCCAGCAGCTTAGATTTAGTGGGCGCTGAAGCTTTCTTT.

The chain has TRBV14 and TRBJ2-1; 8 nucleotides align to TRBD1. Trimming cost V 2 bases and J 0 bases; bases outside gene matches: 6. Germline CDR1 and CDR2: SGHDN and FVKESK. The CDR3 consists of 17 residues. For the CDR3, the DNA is TGTGCCAGCAGCCAATGGGACAGGCGATACTCCTACAATGAGCAGTTCTTC. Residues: CASSQWDRRYSYNEQFF.

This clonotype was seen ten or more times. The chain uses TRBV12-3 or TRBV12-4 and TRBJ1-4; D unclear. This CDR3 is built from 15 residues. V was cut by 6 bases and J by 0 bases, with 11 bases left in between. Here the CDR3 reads CASRITASTNEKLFF. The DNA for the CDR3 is TGTGCCAGCAGAATCACAGCCTCAACTAATGAAAAACTGTTTTTT.

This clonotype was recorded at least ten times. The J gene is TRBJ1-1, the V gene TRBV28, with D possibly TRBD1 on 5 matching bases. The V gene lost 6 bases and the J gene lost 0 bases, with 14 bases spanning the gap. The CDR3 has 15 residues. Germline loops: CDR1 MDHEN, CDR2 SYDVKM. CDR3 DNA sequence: TGTGCCAGCAGCCTAGGGGTGAGGGTGAACACTGAAGCTTTCTTT. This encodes CASSLGVRVNTEAFF.

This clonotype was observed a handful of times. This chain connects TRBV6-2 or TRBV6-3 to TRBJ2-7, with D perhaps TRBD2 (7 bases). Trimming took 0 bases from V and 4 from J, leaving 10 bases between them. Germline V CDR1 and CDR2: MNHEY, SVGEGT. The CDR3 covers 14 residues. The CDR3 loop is CASSYSQGGYEQYV. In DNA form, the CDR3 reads TGTGCCAGCAGTTACTCACAGGGAGGGTACGAGCAGTACGTC.

The chain's CDR3 is CSARRTGSYEQYV. DNA of the CDR3: TGCAGTGCTAGGCGGACAGGGAGCTACGAGCAGTACGTC. The chain combines TRBV20-1 with TRBJ2-7, with TRBD1 matching 8 bases. Looked up from germline, CDR1 is DFQATT and CDR2 is SNEGSKA (reference sequence). This CDR3 is 13 amino acids long. V shed 3 bases and J 3 bases; nucleotides not matched to a gene: 4.

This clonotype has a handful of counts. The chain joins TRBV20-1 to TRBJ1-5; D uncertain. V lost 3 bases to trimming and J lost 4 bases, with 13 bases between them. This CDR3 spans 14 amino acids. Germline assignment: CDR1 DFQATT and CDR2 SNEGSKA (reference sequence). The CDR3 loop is CSASPRTPNQPQHF. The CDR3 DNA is TGCAGTGCTAGTCCTAGGACCCCGAATCAGCCCCAGCATTTT.

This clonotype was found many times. For the CDR3, the DNA is TGTGCCAGCAGCTTGGTGCTAGCGCTTAGCTCCTACAATGAGCAGTTCTTC. It encodes CASSLVLALSSYNEQFF. The chain recombines TRBV7-2 with TRBJ2-1, with D maybe TRBD2 (6 bases). CDR3 length: 17 amino acids. Germline loops: CDR1 SGHTA, CDR2 FQGNSA. Trimming took 3 bases from V and 0 from J, leaving 15 bases between them.

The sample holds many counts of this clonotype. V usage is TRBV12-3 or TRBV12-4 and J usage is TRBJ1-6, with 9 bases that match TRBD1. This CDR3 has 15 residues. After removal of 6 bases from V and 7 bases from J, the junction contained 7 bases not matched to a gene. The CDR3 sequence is CASRKGQGGNSPLHF. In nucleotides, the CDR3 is TGTGCCAGCAGGAAGGGACAGGGAGGCAATTCACCCCTCCACTTT.

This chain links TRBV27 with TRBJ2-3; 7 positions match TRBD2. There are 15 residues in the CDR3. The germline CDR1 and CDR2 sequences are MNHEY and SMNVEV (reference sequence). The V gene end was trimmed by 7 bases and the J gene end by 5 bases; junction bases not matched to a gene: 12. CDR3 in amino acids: CASKTRGGREDTQYF. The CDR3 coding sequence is TGTGCCAGCAAAACCCGTGGCGGGAGAGAAGATACGCAGTATTTT.

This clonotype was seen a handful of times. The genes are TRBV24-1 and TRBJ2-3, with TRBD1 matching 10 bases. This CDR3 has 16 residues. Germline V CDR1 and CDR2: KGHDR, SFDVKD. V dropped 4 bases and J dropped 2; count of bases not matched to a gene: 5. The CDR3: CATSDLGTGDTDTQYF. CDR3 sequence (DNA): TGTGCCACCAGTGACCTCGGGACAGGGGACACAGATACGCAGTATTTT.

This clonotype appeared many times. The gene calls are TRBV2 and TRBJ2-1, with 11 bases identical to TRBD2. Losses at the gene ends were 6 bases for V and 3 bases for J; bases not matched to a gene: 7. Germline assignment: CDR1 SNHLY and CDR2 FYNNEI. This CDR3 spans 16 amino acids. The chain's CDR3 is CASSPTSGSFYNEQFF. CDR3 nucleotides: TGTGCCAGCAGCCCCACTAGCGGGAGTTTCTACAATGAGCAGTTCTTC. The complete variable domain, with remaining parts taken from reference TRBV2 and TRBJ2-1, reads EPEVTQTPSHQVTQMGQEVILRCVPISNHLYFYWYRQILGQKVEFLVSFYNNEISEKSEIFDDQFSVERPDGSNFTLKIRSTKLEDSAMYFCASSPTSGSFYNEQFFGPGTRLTVL.

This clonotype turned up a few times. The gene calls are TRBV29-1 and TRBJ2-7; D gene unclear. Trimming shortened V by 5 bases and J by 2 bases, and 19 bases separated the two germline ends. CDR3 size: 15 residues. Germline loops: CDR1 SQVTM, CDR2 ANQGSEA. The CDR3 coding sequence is TGCAGCGTTACCCCCCAAGGGAAGGGTACCTACGAGCAGTACTTC. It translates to CSVTPQGKGTYEQYF.

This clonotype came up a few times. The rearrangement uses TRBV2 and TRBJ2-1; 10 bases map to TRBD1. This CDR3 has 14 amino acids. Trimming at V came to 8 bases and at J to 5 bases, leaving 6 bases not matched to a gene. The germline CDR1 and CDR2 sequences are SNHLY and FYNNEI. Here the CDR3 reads CASSGQGLDNEQFF. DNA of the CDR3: TGTGCCAGCTCGGGACAGGGGCTTGACAATGAGCAGTTCTTC.

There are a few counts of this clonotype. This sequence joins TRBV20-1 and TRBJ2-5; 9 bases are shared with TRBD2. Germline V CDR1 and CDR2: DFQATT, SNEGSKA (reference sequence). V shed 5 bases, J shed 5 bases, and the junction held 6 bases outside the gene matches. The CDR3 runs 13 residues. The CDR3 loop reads CSAPLAGWETQYF. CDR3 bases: TGCAGTGCTCCCCTAGCGGGATGGGAGACCCAGTACTTC.

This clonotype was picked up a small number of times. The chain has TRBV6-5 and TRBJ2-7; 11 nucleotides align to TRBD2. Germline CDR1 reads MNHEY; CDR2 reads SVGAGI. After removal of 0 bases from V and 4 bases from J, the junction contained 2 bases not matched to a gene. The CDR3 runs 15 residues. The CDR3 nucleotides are TGTGCCAGCAGTTACTCGACTAGCGGGGTGTACGAGCAGTACTTC. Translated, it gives CASSYSTSGVYEQYF.

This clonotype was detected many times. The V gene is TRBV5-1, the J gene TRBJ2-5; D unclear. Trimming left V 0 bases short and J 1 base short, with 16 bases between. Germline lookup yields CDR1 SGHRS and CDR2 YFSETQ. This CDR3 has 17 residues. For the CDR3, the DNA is TGCGCCAGCAGCTTGGGTTCCCGCCAACTTCCCCAAGAGACCCAGTACTTC. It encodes CASSLGSRQLPQETQYF.

DNA of the CDR3: TGTGCCAGCAGCTTAGCGTTGCGCGGAGCAGAGACCCAGTACTTC. Translating gives CASSLALRGAETQYF. The gene calls are TRBV7-9 and TRBJ2-5; the D is unclear. From germline, CDR1 is SEHNR and CDR2 FQNEAQ (reference sequence). This CDR3 has 15 residues. Deletions cut 0 bases from V and 4 bases from J, with 12 bases between.

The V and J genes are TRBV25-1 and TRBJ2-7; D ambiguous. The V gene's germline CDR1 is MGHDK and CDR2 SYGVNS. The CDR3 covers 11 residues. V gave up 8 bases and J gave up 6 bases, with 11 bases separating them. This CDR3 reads CASPVFREQYV. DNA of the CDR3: TGTGCCAGCCCCGTCTTCCGCGAGCAGTACGTC.

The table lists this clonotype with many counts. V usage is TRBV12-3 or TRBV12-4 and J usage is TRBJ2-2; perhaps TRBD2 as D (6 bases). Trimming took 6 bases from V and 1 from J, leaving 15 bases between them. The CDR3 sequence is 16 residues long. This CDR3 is CASSLKHGGNTGELFF. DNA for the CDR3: TGTGCCAGCAGCCTTAAACACGGGGGGAACACCGGGGAGCTGTTTTTT.

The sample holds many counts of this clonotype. CDR3 nucleotides: TGCGCCAGCAGCTTGGAACGGGACACTGAAGCTTTCTTT. Translation: CASSLERDTEAFF. This rearrangement joins TRBV5-1 to TRBJ1-1; D ambiguous. Trimming took 0 bases from V and 3 from J, leaving 6 bases between them. CDR3 length equals 13 residues. CDR1 and CDR2 from the germline V gene are SGHRS and YFSETQ.

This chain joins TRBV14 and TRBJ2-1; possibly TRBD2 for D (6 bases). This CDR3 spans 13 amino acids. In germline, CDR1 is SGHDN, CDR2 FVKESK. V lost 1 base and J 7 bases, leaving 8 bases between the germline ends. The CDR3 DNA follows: TGTGCCAGCAGCCAAGTTGGAGGGAATGAGCAGTTCTTC. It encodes CASSQVGGNEQFF.

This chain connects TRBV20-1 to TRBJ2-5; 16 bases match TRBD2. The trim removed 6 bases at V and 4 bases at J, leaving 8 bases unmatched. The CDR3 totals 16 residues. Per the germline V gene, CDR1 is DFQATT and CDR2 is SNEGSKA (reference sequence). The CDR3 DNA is TGCAGTGCCTACGGGACTAGCGGGGGGGCAGGAGAGACCCAGTACTTC. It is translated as CSAYGTSGGAGETQYF.

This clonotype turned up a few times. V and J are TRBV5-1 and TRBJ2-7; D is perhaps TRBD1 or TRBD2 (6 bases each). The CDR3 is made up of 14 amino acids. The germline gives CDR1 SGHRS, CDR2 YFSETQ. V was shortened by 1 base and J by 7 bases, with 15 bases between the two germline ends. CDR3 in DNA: TGCGCCAGCAGCTTGAGCCCGGGGGCCTCGGAGCAGTACGTC. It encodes CASSLSPGASEQYV.

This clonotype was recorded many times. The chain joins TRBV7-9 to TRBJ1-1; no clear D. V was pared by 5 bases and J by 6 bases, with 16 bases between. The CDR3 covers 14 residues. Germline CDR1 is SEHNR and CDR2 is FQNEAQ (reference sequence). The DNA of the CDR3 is TGTGCCAGCAGCCCACTGCGTCGGGGATCTGAAGCTTTCTTT. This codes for CASSPLRRGSEAFF.

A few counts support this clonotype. CDR3 nucleotide sequence: TGCAGCGTCGAGACAGGGGATAGCAATCAGCCCCAGCATTTT. This sequence encodes CSVETGDSNQPQHF. The genes are TRBV29-1 and TRBJ1-5; TRBD1 matches 8 bases. Germline loops: CDR1 SQVTM, CDR2 ANQGSEA. There are 14 residues in the CDR3. J lost 0 bases, V lost 6 bases, and 4 bases had no gene match.

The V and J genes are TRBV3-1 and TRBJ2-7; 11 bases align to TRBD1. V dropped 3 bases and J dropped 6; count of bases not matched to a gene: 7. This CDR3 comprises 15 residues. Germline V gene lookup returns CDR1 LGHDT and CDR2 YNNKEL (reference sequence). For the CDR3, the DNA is TGTGCCAGCAGCCATGGTACCGGGACAGGGGGCGAGCAGTACGTC. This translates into CASSHGTGTGGEQYV.

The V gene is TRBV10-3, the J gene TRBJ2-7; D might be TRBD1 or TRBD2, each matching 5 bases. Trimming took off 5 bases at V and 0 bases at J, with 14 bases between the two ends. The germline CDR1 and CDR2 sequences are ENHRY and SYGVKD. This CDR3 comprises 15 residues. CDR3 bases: TGTGCCATCAGTCCTGGGGCGGGCAGCTCCTACGAGCAGTACTTC. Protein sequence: CAISPGAGSSYEQYF.